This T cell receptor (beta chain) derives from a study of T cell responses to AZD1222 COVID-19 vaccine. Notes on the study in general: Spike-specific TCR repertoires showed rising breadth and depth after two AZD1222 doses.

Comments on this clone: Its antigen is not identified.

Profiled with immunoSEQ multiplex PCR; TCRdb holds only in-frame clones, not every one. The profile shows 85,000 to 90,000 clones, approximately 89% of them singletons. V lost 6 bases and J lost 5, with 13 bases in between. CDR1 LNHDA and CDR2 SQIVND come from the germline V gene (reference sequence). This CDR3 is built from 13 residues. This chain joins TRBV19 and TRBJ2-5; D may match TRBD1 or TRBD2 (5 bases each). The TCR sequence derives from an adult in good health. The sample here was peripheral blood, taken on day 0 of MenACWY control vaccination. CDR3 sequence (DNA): TGTGCCAGTAGCCAGGGACCGGAGGAGACCCAGTACTTC. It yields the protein CASSQGPEETQYF.